This T cell receptor (beta chain) was sequenced for a study of blood T cell repertoires in COVID-19. Overall study: COVID-19 samples, acute and convalescent, were from the United States, Italy and Spain. Nucleic acid was either cDNA or gDNA, and it came from T cells, B-cell-depleted T cells, or PBMCs.

How the authors handled the data: Nucleated cell counts were estimated from reference gene primer amplification. The protocol was immunoSEQ multiplex PCR, while the TCRdb copy is restricted to in-frame clones and leaves out a portion. V and J calls and clone size come straight from that table; D and trimming were deduced from the DNA. Of approximately 220,000 clones detected, around four fifths appear once; the ten largest clones hold about 4.4%. Trimming removed 4 bases at V and 5 bases at J, with 11 bases between. The CDR3 extends over 13 amino acids. Source material: peripheral blood. The chain carries TRBV12-3 or TRBV12-4 and TRBJ1-1; tentatively, D is TRBD1 (6 bases). The sequence came from an older woman with acute or convalescent COVID-19. The CDR3 nucleotides read TGTGCCAGCAGTTCGTTTAGGGGGACTGAAGCTTTCTTT. Residues: CASSSFRGTEAFF.